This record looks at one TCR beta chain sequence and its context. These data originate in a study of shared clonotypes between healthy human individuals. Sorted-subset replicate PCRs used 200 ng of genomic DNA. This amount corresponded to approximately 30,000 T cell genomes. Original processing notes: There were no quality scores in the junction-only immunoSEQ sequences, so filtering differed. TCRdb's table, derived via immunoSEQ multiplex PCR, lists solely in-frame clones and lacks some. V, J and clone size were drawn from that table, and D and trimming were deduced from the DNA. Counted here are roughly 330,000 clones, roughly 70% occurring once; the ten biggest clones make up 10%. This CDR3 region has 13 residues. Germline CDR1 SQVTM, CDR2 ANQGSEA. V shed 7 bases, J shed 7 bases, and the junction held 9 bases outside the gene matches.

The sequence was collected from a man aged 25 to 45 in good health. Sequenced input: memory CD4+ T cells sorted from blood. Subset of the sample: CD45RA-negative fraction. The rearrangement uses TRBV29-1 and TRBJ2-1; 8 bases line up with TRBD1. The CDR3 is CSADPGGLNEQFF. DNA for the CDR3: TGCAGCGCCGATCCAGGGGGCTTAAATGAGCAGTTCTTC.